This TCR beta chain originates from a study of blood T cell repertoires in COVID-19. Across the whole study: Acute and convalescent COVID-19 specimens originated in the United States, Italy and Spain.

Germline CDR1 reads SGHAT; CDR2 reads FQNNGV. J lost 4 bases, V lost 2 bases, and 2 bases had no gene match. This CDR3 has 15 amino acids. In the study's own analysis: Reference gene primer amplification yielded estimated nucleated cell counts. TCRdb keeps only in-frame clones here, not all; method: immunoSEQ multiplex PCR. The DNA was the basis for D and trimming; V, J and clone size are from that table. The table shows some 270,000 clones, with approximately 89% occurring only once. The sample comprised peripheral blood. The clonotype originates from a woman between 40 and 55 years old who had recovered from COVID-19. V is TRBV11-2 and J is TRBJ2-2, with 9 bases aligning to TRBD2. The CDR3 DNA reads TGTGCCAGCAGCTTATTGCGGGGGGGCACCGGGGAGCTGTTTTTT. Translation gives CASSLLRGGTGELFF.